The source of this TCR beta chain is a study of blood T cells in healthy people across ages. Combining a sample-barcoded 5' primer with a J-beta primer mix, a second PCR ran for about 6 to 11 cycles. TCRdb ran MiXCR on the 5' RACE reads and lists one entry per CDR3 protein. The sample carries around 790,000 distinct CDR3 sequences, more than 40% recorded once. This clonotype showed up just once. Peripheral blood was drawn, ten milliliters per donor. Germline CDR1 and CDR2: SGHAT and FQNNGV. The CDR3 extends over 14 amino acids. Trimming cost V 6 bases and J 2 bases; bases outside gene matches: 3. Sequenced input: blood. The chain combines TRBV11-2 with TRBJ2-1; 8 bases agree with TRBD2. The TCR sequence derives from a man aged 55 to 70 in good health. The CDR3 reads CASRIAGPYNEQFF. DNA of the CDR3: TGTGCCAGCAGGATAGCGGGGCCCTACAATGAGCAGTTCTTC.